Here is one TCR beta chain with its context. One junction end disagrees with the germline gene, perhaps due to a read error. cDNA specific to TCR beta was made from around 530 ng of total RNA, with a constant-region primer employed for priming. Three nested multiplex PCR rounds of slightly modified ARM-PCR generated TCR beta libraries. A C-beta reverse primer was combined with TRBV1-TRBV30 forward primers in the first two PCR rounds, and each round had approximately 10 cycles. TCRdb reprocessed the multiplex PCR reads with MiXCR, giving one entry per CDR3 protein. The table records fewer than 75,000 distinct CDR3 sequences, over 60% of them present only once. The sample originates from a study of tumor-infiltrating lymphocytes in primary liver carcinoma. About the study: Staged T1-T3 N0M0, the tumors had sizes that ranged from about 4 to 10 cm across.

Taking about 19-31 mg of unsorted bulk tissue, the authors co-extracted RNA and DNA. Per the germline V gene, CDR1 is MNHEY and CDR2 is SVGAGI. This CDR3 region has 16 residues. Sequences were obtained from liver tumor tissue from sampling region 4. The subset: tumor region T4, right-lateral pole. This TCR was recovered from a man aged 35-49 years with primary liver carcinoma and hepatitis B virus infection. The genes are TRBV6-5 and TRBJ2-7; D is possibly TRBD1 (6 bases). CDR3 residues: CVRQRYRDTALYEQHF. The CDR3 DNA follows: TGTGTCAGGCAAAGGTACCGGGACACCGCACTTTACGAGCAGCACTTC.